This entry features one T cell receptor beta chain sequence. The data were obtained in a study of PD-1 blockade in classical Hodgkin lymphoma. Only in-frame clones appear in the TCRdb table, and some are missing; sequencing was by immunoSEQ multiplex PCR. The table has fewer than 70,000 clones, roughly 91% seen once. The V end was cut by 4 bases, the J end by 2 bases, with 8 bases between. The CDR3 covers 13 residues. Germline V CDR1 and CDR2: MNHEY, SVGAGI. All patients relapsed after autologous stem cell transplantation, and brentuximab vedotin exposure varied. The V call is TRBV6-5, the J call TRBJ2-5; D may be TRBD2 (6 bases). This TCR was recovered from a human donor with classical Hodgkin lymphoma. The specimen comprised peripheral blood mononuclear cells (PBMCs), sampled before the second cycle of nivolumab. For the CDR3, the DNA is TGTGCCAGCAGTTCTCGGGGGCAAGAGACCCAGTACTTC. Its protein product is CASSSRGQETQYF.